This is a list of T cell receptor beta chains from one sample in a study of blood T cell repertoires in COVID-19. The assay was immunoSEQ multiplex PCR, and TCRdb's table has in-frame clones only and misses some. The sample has around 340,000 clones; approximately 90% are singletons. Input material: peripheral blood. These receptors all stem from a woman aged 55-70 years with COVID-19, enrolled during active disease. Each CDR3 is given with its conserved first and last residue. A D gene is named only where the DNA matches it firmly. Clone size appears in some rows only: once, few, many, or a class for an expanded clone.

V gene: TRBV7-9; J gene: TRBJ2-5; D gene: .; clone size: .; CDR3 protein: CASSLALSRTQYF; CDR3 DNA: TGTGCCAGCAGCTTAGCACTGTCTAGGACCCAGTACTTC
V gene: TRBV27; J gene: TRBJ1-2; D gene: .; clone size: .; CDR3 protein: CASTPRTSNYGYTF; CDR3 DNA: TGTGCCAGCACTCCGCGGACATCCAACTATGGCTACACCTTC
V gene: TRBV9; J gene: TRBJ1-3; D gene: .; clone size: .; CDR3 protein: CASSARRYSGNTIYF; CDR3 DNA: TGTGCCAGCAGCGCCCGGAGGTACTCTGGAAACACCATATATTTT
V gene: TRBV7-2; J gene: TRBJ2-3; D gene: TRBD2; clone size: .; CDR3 protein: CASSHSRGGPVGYF; CDR3 DNA: TGTGCCAGCAGCCATTCACGCGGGGGGCCCGTGGGGTATTTT
V gene: TRBV5-1; J gene: TRBJ2-2; D gene: .; clone size: .; CDR3 protein: CASSLLSLGARGNTGELFF; CDR3 DNA: TGCGCCAGCAGCTTGTTATCTTTAGGGGCGCGGGGGAACACCGGGGAGCTGTTTTTT
V gene: TRBV5-1; J gene: TRBJ1-6; D gene: .; clone size: .; CDR3 protein: CASSLGGNPYNSPLHF; CDR3 DNA: TGCGCCAGCAGCTTGGGGGGCAACCCCTATAATTCACCCCTCCACTTT
V gene: TRBV18; J gene: TRBJ1-1; D gene: .; clone size: .; CDR3 protein: CASSVTGNTEAFF; CDR3 DNA: TGTGCCAGCTCCGTTACAGGGAACACTGAAGCTTTCTTT
V gene: TRBV5-6; J gene: TRBJ2-7; D gene: .; clone size: .; CDR3 protein: CASSLGGGSYEQYF; CDR3 DNA: TGTGCCAGCAGCTTGGGAGGGGGATCCTACGAGCAGTACTTC
V gene: TRBV5-1; J gene: TRBJ1-1; D gene: TRBD1; clone size: .; CDR3 protein: CASRPTGVENTEAFF; CDR3 DNA: TGCGCCAGCAGGCCGACAGGGGTTGAGAACACTGAAGCTTTCTTT
V gene: TRBV19; J gene: TRBJ2-1; D gene: TRBD2; clone size: .; CDR3 protein: CASNRLAGGYNEQFF; CDR3 DNA: TGTGCCAGTAACCGACTAGCGGGGGGCTACAATGAGCAGTTCTTC
V gene: TRBV19; J gene: TRBJ2-5; D gene: TRBD2; clone size: .; CDR3 protein: CASSPNPGLATKTQYF; CDR3 DNA: TGTGCCAGTAGTCCAAACCCGGGACTAGCGACAAAGACCCAGTACTTC
V gene: TRBV18; J gene: TRBJ1-3; D gene: .; clone size: .; CDR3 protein: CASSPGERAFGNTIYF; CDR3 DNA: TGTGCCAGCTCACCCGGAGAGAGGGCTTTTGGAAACACCATATATTTT
V gene: TRBV5-1; J gene: TRBJ1-1; D gene: TRBD1; clone size: .; CDR3 protein: CASSIDRVRNTEAFF; CDR3 DNA: TGCGCCAGCAGTATCGACAGGGTGAGGAACACTGAAGCTTTCTTT
V gene: TRBV11-2; J gene: TRBJ1-2; D gene: .; clone size: once; CDR3 protein: CASSSWTASYGYTF; CDR3 DNA: TGTGCCAGCAGCTCCTGGACAGCTTCCTATGGCTACACCTTC
V gene: TRBV20-1; J gene: TRBJ1-1; D gene: .; clone size: .; CDR3 protein: CMGGKNTEAFF; CDR3 DNA: TGCATGGGAGGGAAGAACACTGAAGCTTTCTTT
V gene: TRBV19; J gene: TRBJ1-5; D gene: .; clone size: .; CDR3 protein: CASSNTGLLGPQHF; CDR3 DNA: TGTGCCAGTAGTAATACAGGCCTATTGGGGCCCCAGCATTTT
V gene: TRBV6-5; J gene: TRBJ2-7; D gene: TRBD1; clone size: .; CDR3 protein: CACKGDSSYEQYF; CDR3 DNA: TGTGCCTGCAAGGGGGACAGCTCCTACGAGCAGTACTTC
V gene: TRBV2; J gene: TRBJ1-2; D gene: TRBD1; clone size: once; CDR3 protein: CASSALQGASSGYTF; CDR3 DNA: TGTGCCAGCAGTGCCCTCCAGGGGGCCTCGAGTGGCTACACCTTC
V gene: TRBV5-5; J gene: TRBJ1-6; D gene: TRBD1; clone size: .; CDR3 protein: CASSQDRQPYNSPLHF; CDR3 DNA: TGTGCCAGCAGCCAGGACAGGCAACCTTATAATTCACCCCTCCACTTT
V gene: TRBV5-5; J gene: TRBJ2-1; D gene: TRBD2; clone size: .; CDR3 protein: CASSPEAGTSFLYEQFF; CDR3 DNA: TGTGCCAGCAGCCCCGAGGCCGGGACTAGCTTTTTGTATGAGCAGTTCTTC
V gene: TRBV20-1; J gene: TRBJ1-1; D gene: TRBD1; clone size: .; CDR3 protein: CSARGQGEAFF; CDR3 DNA: TGCAGTGCTAGAGGACAGGGGGAGGCTTTCTTT
V gene: TRBV5-8; J gene: TRBJ1-5; D gene: TRBD1; clone size: few; CDR3 protein: CASSSRGRGNQPQHF; CDR3 DNA: TGTGCCAGCAGCTCCAGGGGGCGAGGCAATCAGCCCCAGCATTTT
V gene: TRBV19; J gene: TRBJ1-2; D gene: TRBD1; clone size: .; CDR3 protein: CASNRPGGEYGYTF; CDR3 DNA: TGTGCCAGCAACCGACCAGGGGGCGAATATGGCTACACCTTC
V gene: TRBV7-2; J gene: TRBJ1-2; D gene: TRBD1; clone size: .; CDR3 protein: CASSSIRGRGGDYGYTF; CDR3 DNA: TGTGCCAGCAGCTCCATAAGGGGGCGAGGGGGAGACTATGGCTACACCTTC
V gene: TRBV6-6; J gene: TRBJ1-3; D gene: .; clone size: once; CDR3 protein: CASRGRTVGNTIYF; CDR3 DNA: TGTGCCAGCAGGGGGCGGACAGTCGGAAACACCATATATTTT
V gene: TRBV10-1; J gene: TRBJ2-1; D gene: .; clone size: .; CDR3 protein: CASSESSAGSFNEQFF; CDR3 DNA: TGCGCCAGCAGTGAGTCGTCGGCAGGGTCGTTCAATGAGCAGTTCTTC
V gene: TRBV4-1; J gene: TRBJ1-4; D gene: .; clone size: .; CDR3 protein: CASSQEGRGSVLTNEKLFF; CDR3 DNA: TGCGCCAGCAGCCAAGAAGGCAGGGGTAGTGTATTGACTAATGAAAAACTGTTTTTT
V gene: TRBV25-1; J gene: TRBJ2-3; D gene: .; clone size: once; CDR3 protein: CASSEGGGDADTQYF; CDR3 DNA: TGTGCCAGCAGTGAGGGCGGCGGGGATGCGGATACGCAGTATTTT
V gene: TRBV28; J gene: TRBJ2-7; D gene: TRBD1; clone size: few; CDR3 protein: CASSVWWETGGEGDEQYF; CDR3 DNA: TGTGCCAGCAGCGTTTGGTGGGAAACAGGGGGCGAGGGGGACGAGCAGTACTTC
V gene: TRBV6-5; J gene: TRBJ1-5; D gene: TRBD1; clone size: once; CDR3 protein: CASSRQGEQPQHF; CDR3 DNA: TGTGCCAGCAGTAGACAGGGGGAACAGCCCCAGCATTTT
V gene: TRBV7-7; J gene: TRBJ2-2; D gene: TRBD1; clone size: .; CDR3 protein: CASSRVGTVSSGELFF; CDR3 DNA: TGTGCTAGCAGCCGCGTAGGGACAGTCTCTTCTGGGGAGCTGTTTTTT
V gene: TRBV5-1; J gene: TRBJ2-2; D gene: TRBD1; clone size: .; CDR3 protein: CASSGTVNTGELFF; CDR3 DNA: TGCGCCAGCAGCGGGACAGTGAACACCGGGGAGCTGTTTTTT
V gene: TRBV4-2; J gene: TRBJ1-2; D gene: TRBD1; clone size: .; CDR3 protein: CASSQNTLGQGVHGYTF; CDR3 DNA: TGTGCCAGCAGCCAAAACACCCTGGGACAGGGAGTCCATGGCTACACCTTC
V gene: TRBV5-4; J gene: TRBJ2-3; D gene: TRBD2; clone size: .; CDR3 protein: CASSFRTSASTDTQYF; CDR3 DNA: TGTGCCAGCAGCTTCCGGACTAGCGCGAGCACAGATACGCAGTATTTT
V gene: TRBV7-7; J gene: TRBJ1-2; D gene: TRBD1; clone size: .; CDR3 protein: CASSPLTGDYGYTF; CDR3 DNA: TGTGCCAGCAGCCCCCTCACAGGGGACTATGGCTACACCTTC
V gene: TRBV7-9; J gene: TRBJ1-1; D gene: TRBD1; clone size: .; CDR3 protein: CASSSPDRGLSTEAFF; CDR3 DNA: TGTGCCAGCAGCTCCCCCGACAGGGGATTGAGCACTGAAGCTTTCTTT
V gene: TRBV28; J gene: TRBJ1-2; D gene: .; clone size: .; CDR3 protein: CASSTGQSYGYTF; CDR3 DNA: TGTGCCAGCAGTACTGGACAGAGCTATGGCTACACCTTC
V gene: TRBV3-1/TRBV3-2; J gene: TRBJ2-7; D gene: TRBD2; clone size: few; CDR3 protein: CASSHGLAEQYF; CDR3 DNA: TGTGCCAGCAGCCACGGACTAGCAGAGCAGTACTTC
V gene: TRBV19; J gene: TRBJ1-2; D gene: .; clone size: .; CDR3 protein: CASSIGVGIHGYTF; CDR3 DNA: TGTGCCAGTAGTATCGGGGTCGGGATCCATGGCTACACCTTC
V gene: TRBV4-2; J gene: TRBJ2-1; D gene: TRBD1; clone size: .; CDR3 protein: CASSPGQSLHEQFF; CDR3 DNA: TGTGCCAGCAGCCCGGGACAGTCCCTACATGAGCAGTTCTTC
V gene: TRBV5-4; J gene: TRBJ2-7; D gene: TRBD1; clone size: .; CDR3 protein: CASSFGGTGLYEQYF; CDR3 DNA: TGTGCCAGCAGCTTTGGAGGGACAGGGCTTTACGAGCAGTACTTC
V gene: TRBV5-4; J gene: TRBJ2-7; D gene: .; clone size: .; CDR3 protein: CASSSQQGAYEQYF; CDR3 DNA: TGTGCCAGCAGCTCCCAACAGGGCGCCTACGAGCAGTACTTC
V gene: TRBV6-5; J gene: TRBJ1-5; D gene: .; clone size: .; CDR3 protein: CASSYDRNSNQPQHF; CDR3 DNA: TGTGCCAGCAGTTACGACAGAAATAGCAATCAGCCCCAGCATTTT
V gene: TRBV6-5; J gene: TRBJ2-7; D gene: .; clone size: .; CDR3 protein: CASRAAIPYEQYF; CDR3 DNA: TGTGCCAGCAGGGCGGCCATACCCTACGAGCAGTACTTC
V gene: TRBV5-1; J gene: TRBJ1-3; D gene: .; clone size: .; CDR3 protein: CASAAVGGNTIYF; CDR3 DNA: TGCGCCAGCGCCGCGGTGGGTGGAAACACCATATATTTT
V gene: TRBV5-4; J gene: TRBJ2-7; D gene: .; clone size: .; CDR3 protein: CASSERYGSSYEQYF; CDR3 DNA: TGTGCCAGCAGCGAGCGGTACGGGAGCTCCTACGAGCAGTACTTC
V gene: TRBV9; J gene: TRBJ1-1; D gene: .; clone size: .; CDR3 protein: CASSIRLGTEAFF; CDR3 DNA: TGTGCCAGCAGCATCCGACTCGGGACTGAAGCTTTCTTT
V gene: TRBV7-9; J gene: TRBJ2-7; D gene: .; clone size: .; CDR3 protein: CASSLARRGYLLYEQYF; CDR3 DNA: TGTGCCAGCAGCTTAGCGAGACGGGGGTACCTTTTATACGAGCAGTACTTC
V gene: TRBV5-1; J gene: TRBJ2-3; D gene: .; clone size: .; CDR3 protein: CASSFWGHRSTDTQYF; CDR3 DNA: TGCGCCAGCAGCTTTTGGGGGCACAGATCCACAGATACGCAGTATTTT
V gene: TRBV5-1; J gene: TRBJ1-1; D gene: .; clone size: .; CDR3 protein: CASSSGTLNTEAFF; CDR3 DNA: TGCGCCAGCAGTTCCGGGACATTAAACACTGAAGCTTTCTTT
V gene: TRBV25-1; J gene: TRBJ2-2; D gene: .; clone size: .; CDR3 protein: CASSVKGAGNGELFF; CDR3 DNA: TGTGCCAGCAGTGTTAAAGGGGCTGGGAACGGGGAGCTGTTTTTT
V gene: TRBV18; J gene: TRBJ1-5; D gene: TRBD1; clone size: .; CDR3 protein: CASSPGQGANSNQPQHF; CDR3 DNA: TGTGCCAGCTCACCGGGACAGGGGGCGAATAGCAATCAGCCCCAGCATTTT
V gene: TRBV28; J gene: TRBJ1-2; D gene: .; clone size: .; CDR3 protein: CASSLQTVLDYGYTF; CDR3 DNA: TGTGCCAGCAGTCTCCAAACGGTCCTCGACTATGGCTACACCTTC
V gene: TRBV19; J gene: TRBJ1-5; D gene: .; clone size: once; CDR3 protein: CASRVAGGAGQPQHF; CDR3 DNA: TGTGCCAGTAGGGTAGCGGGAGGGGCCGGCCAGCCCCAGCATTTT
V gene: TRBV28; J gene: TRBJ2-7; D gene: TRBD1; clone size: .; CDR3 protein: CASSLTGVGYEQYF; CDR3 DNA: TGTGCCAGCAGTTTAACAGGGGTGGGCTACGAGCAGTACTTC
V gene: TRBV7-9; J gene: TRBJ1-5; D gene: TRBD1; clone size: few; CDR3 protein: CASSLAVSGGSNQPQHF; CDR3 DNA: TGTGCCAGCAGCTTAGCGGTGTCAGGGGGAAGCAATCAGCCCCAGCATTTT